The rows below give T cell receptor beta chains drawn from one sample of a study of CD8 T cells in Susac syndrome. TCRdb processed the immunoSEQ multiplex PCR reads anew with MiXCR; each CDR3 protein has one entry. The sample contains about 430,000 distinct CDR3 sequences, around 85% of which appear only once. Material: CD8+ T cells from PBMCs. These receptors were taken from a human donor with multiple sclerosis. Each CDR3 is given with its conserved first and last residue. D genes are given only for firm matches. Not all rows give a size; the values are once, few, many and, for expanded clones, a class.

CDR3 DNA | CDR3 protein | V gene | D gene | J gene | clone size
TGTGCCAGCGGGGCAGCGAACACCGGGGAGCTGTTTTTT | CASGAANTGELFF | TRBV6-5 | - | TRBJ2-2 | -
TGTGCCAGCAGTTACCGACAGGAGGCGTCCTACGAGCAGTACTTC | CASSYRQEASYEQYF | TRBV28 | - | TRBJ2-7 | -
TGTGCCTGGAGATACTGGAACGAGCAGTACTTC | CAWRYWNEQYF | TRBV30 | - | TRBJ2-7 | -
TGTGCCAGCAGCTCCGGAACAGGGGGCCGCAACGAGCAGTACTTC | CASSSGTGGRNEQYF | TRBV7-6 | TRBD1 | TRBJ2-7 | -
TGTGCCAGCAGCCAAGAGAAGGGGGAGACCTACAATGAGCAGTTCTTC | CASSQEKGETYNEQFF | TRBV4-2 | - | TRBJ2-1 | few
TGTGCCAGCAGCCCCGGGGAGTACCAAGAGACCCAGTACTTC | CASSPGEYQETQYF | TRBV6-2/TRBV6-3 | - | TRBJ2-5 | -
TGTGCCAGCAGCCAAGATGGGGTGAACACCGGGGAGCTGTTTTTT | CASSQDGVNTGELFF | TRBV3-1 | - | TRBJ2-2 | few
TGTGCCAGCAGCTTACTTGAGAGGGAGCCAGGGGAGCAGTACTTC | CASSLLEREPGEQYF | TRBV5-6 | - | TRBJ2-7 | few
TGTGCCAGCGACGGGATAGGCGAGCAGTTCTTC | CASDGIGEQFF | TRBV7-9 | - | TRBJ2-1 | -
TGCGCCAGCAGCCAGGGGGTGGGGACAGAGGGCGACGAGCAGTACTTC | CASSQGVGTEGDEQYF | TRBV4-1 | TRBD1 | TRBJ2-7 | -
TGTGCCAGCAACCCGGGACTAGACACCGGGGAGCTGTTTTTT | CASNPGLDTGELFF | TRBV5-4 | TRBD2 | TRBJ2-2 | -
TGTGCCACCAGGACTAGCGGGAGCTACGAGCAGTACTTC | CATRTSGSYEQYF | TRBV19 | TRBD2 | TRBJ2-7 | -
TGCGCCAGCAGCCAAGATGGGGATACGCAGTATTTT | CASSQDGDTQYF | TRBV4-1 | - | TRBJ2-3 | few
TGTGCCAGCAGCTTAGCCGACAGGGAATGGAACAATGAGCAGTTCTTC | CASSLADREWNNEQFF | TRBV11-3 | TRBD1 | TRBJ2-1 | -
TGTGCCTGGATGGGGGCGGGAGAGACAGATACGCAGTATTTT | CAWMGAGETDTQYF | TRBV30 | - | TRBJ2-3 | once
TGTGCCACGGGGGACTACTACGAGCAGTACTTC | CATGDYYEQYF | TRBV6-1 | TRBD2 | TRBJ2-7 | -
TGTGCCATCAGTGAAAAAGGCCCCTTCCGATACTCCTACGAGCAGTACTTC | CAISEKGPFRYSYEQYF | TRBV10-3 | - | TRBJ2-7 | -
TGTGCCAGCAGTCGAAACCGGGACAGGAGCTCCTACGAGCAGTACTTC | CASSRNRDRSSYEQYF | TRBV12-3/TRBV12-4 | TRBD1 | TRBJ2-7 | -
TGCGCCAGCAGCCAAGATCCCGGACTAGCGAGATCGTACGAGCAGTACTTC | CASSQDPGLARSYEQYF | TRBV4-1 | TRBD2 | TRBJ2-7 | -
TGCAGCGTCGAGCGGGGGACCACAGATACGCAGTATTTT | CSVERGTTDTQYF | TRBV29-1 | TRBD2 | TRBJ2-3 | -
TGTGCCTGGAGTCCCGGGACAGCCACCAACGAGCAGTACTTC | CAWSPGTATNEQYF | TRBV30 | TRBD1 | TRBJ2-7 | few
TGTGCCAGCAGCCAGGGGTCAATTTACGAGCAGTACTTC | CASSQGSIYEQYF | TRBV6-5 | - | TRBJ2-7 | -
TGTGCCTGGGGGGTCCTTGGGACAGGGAGGAGGAACACTGAAGCTTTCTTT | CAWGVLGTGRRNTEAFF | TRBV30 | TRBD1 | TRBJ1-1 | -
TGTGCCAGCAGTGAAGCGCTCCGGGGGGGCGATCCAGATACGCAGTATTTT | CASSEALRGGDPDTQYF | TRBV6-1 | TRBD2 | TRBJ2-3 | -
TGTGCCACCAGTGATTTCGGGGAGGGCTCTGAAGCTTTCTTT | CATSDFGEGSEAFF | TRBV24-1 | - | TRBJ1-1 | -
TGCAGCGCCGGGGACAGGCGAGGCACCGGGGAGCTGTTTTTT | CSAGDRRGTGELFF | TRBV29-1 | TRBD1 | TRBJ2-2 | -
TGTGCCAGCAGTGAGGAAGCTTACGAGCAGTACTTC | CASSEEAYEQYF | TRBV2 | - | TRBJ2-7 | few
TGTGCCAGCAGTGTCACCAGGGATAACACCGGGGAGCTGTTTTTT | CASSVTRDNTGELFF | TRBV2 | - | TRBJ2-2 | -
TGTGCCAGCAGCTCGGGTGCCGGGACAGGGGCCCCCGGGGAGCTGTTTTTT | CASSSGAGTGAPGELFF | TRBV5-4 | TRBD1 | TRBJ2-2 | -
TGTGCCAGCAGCTCACCTAGCGTTTCCTACAATGAGCAGTTCTTC | CASSSPSVSYNEQFF | TRBV5-4 | - | TRBJ2-1 | -
TGTGCCAGCAGTTCGACTCGGTTTAACGAGCAGTACTTC | CASSSTRFNEQYF | TRBV27 | - | TRBJ2-7 | -
TGTGCCAGCAGTTCCCCGGCCCTGACAGGGAGGTTTGAAGCTTTCTTT | CASSSPALTGRFEAFF | TRBV27 | TRBD1 | TRBJ1-1 | -
TGTGCCAGCAGTTTATATCGGCAGGGGGCCGGACCCCTCCACTTT | CASSLYRQGAGPLHF | TRBV27 | TRBD1 | TRBJ1-6 | -
TGCGCCAGCAGCCGCTCATTTGGGGGGGAGATGAACACTGAAGCTTTCTTT | CASSRSFGGEMNTEAFF | TRBV4-1 | - | TRBJ1-1 | -
TGCAGCGTCCCCGGGACCGACTTCTCTGGAAACACCATATATTTT | CSVPGTDFSGNTIYF | TRBV29-1 | - | TRBJ1-3 | -
TGTGCCAGCAGCCCCCCGGGACTTGAAAATTACGAGCAGTACTTC | CASSPPGLENYEQYF | TRBV7-9 | - | TRBJ2-7 | -
TGTGCCAGCAGCCACCAAGCGGGGGGGCAAGGGGAGCAGTTCTTC | CASSHQAGGQGEQFF | TRBV3-1 | TRBD2 | TRBJ2-1 | -
TGTGCCAGCAGTTTAGGGGCAGGGGGCTTACCCTACAATGAGCAGTTCTTC | CASSLGAGGLPYNEQFF | TRBV27 | TRBD1 | TRBJ2-1 | -
TGTGCCAGTAATCTCCACGCAAACACTGAAGCTTTCTTT | CASNLHANTEAFF | TRBV19 | - | TRBJ1-1 | -
TGTGCCAGCAGTAGTTACTCTAGCGGGAGTAGCACAGATACGCAGTATTTT | CASSSYSSGSSTDTQYF | TRBV2 | TRBD2 | TRBJ2-3 | -
TGTGCCAGCAGCTCTGCGACAGGGTATTTGGTTGGCTACACCTTC | CASSSATGYLVGYTF | TRBV5-8 | TRBD1 | TRBJ1-2 | -
TGCAGCGTTGATTCAGGGGAATGGAGGACCGGGGAGCTGTTTTTT | CSVDSGEWRTGELFF | TRBV29-1 | - | TRBJ2-2 | -
TGTGCCAGCAGTGTTAACAGGGGATACTACGAGCAGTACTTC | CASSVNRGYYEQYF | TRBV6-1 | TRBD1 | TRBJ2-7 | few
TGTGCCAGCAGTTACCCCCCGGGAGGGGCCATGGGAAACTATGGCTACACCTTC | CASSYPPGGAMGNYGYTF | TRBV6-5 | - | TRBJ1-2 | -
TGCAGCGTTGAAAGCGGGGGCGGCGGGGAGCTGTTTTTT | CSVESGGGGELFF | TRBV29-1 | TRBD2 | TRBJ2-2 | -
TGTGCCAGCACCCCCACCGAGAAAAACACCGGGGAGCTGTTTTTT | CASTPTEKNTGELFF | TRBV7-2 | - | TRBJ2-2 | -
TGCGCCAGCAGCTTGTACGGGACGGAGAACACTGAAGCTTTCTTT | CASSLYGTENTEAFF | TRBV5-1 | - | TRBJ1-1 | -
TGTGCCAGCAGCTTAGGGGGGACAGGAGAGACCCAGTACTTC | CASSLGGTGETQYF | TRBV7-9 | TRBD1 | TRBJ2-5 | -